These 24 T cell receptor beta chains originate from one sample sequenced in a study of vaccination effects on CD4 cells after COVID-19. When less than 13 days of culture had elapsed, CD4+ T cells were isolated. These receptors have no identified antigens. Generated by immunoSEQ multiplex PCR, the TCRdb table keeps only in-frame clones and is missing some. Found here are about 72,000 clones, roughly four fifths of them singletons; the top ten hold roughly 2%. The sample was CD4+ T cells from PBMCs cultured without peptide, taken before COVID-19 vaccination. All receptors derive from a human donor who received a COVID-19 vaccine.

This clone was counted a few times. The chain uses TRBV10-1 and TRBJ1-3, with 9 bases aligning to TRBD1. CDR3 length: 14 residues. Germline CDR1 WNHNN, CDR2 SYGVQD (reference sequence). The trim removed 7 bases at V and 4 bases at J, leaving 5 bases unmatched. This CDR3 is CASNYTGGGNTIYF. The CDR3 DNA follows: TGCGCCAGCAATTACACAGGGGGCGGAAACACCATATATTTT.

In DNA, the CDR3 is TGTGCCAGCTCACCTGGACGTGGTAATTCACCCCTCCACTTT. Protein: CASSPGRGNSPLHF. This sequence joins TRBV18 and TRBJ1-6; D gene unclear. CDR3 length equals 14 residues. Germline CDR1 and CDR2: KGHSH and LQKENI. V was shortened by 3 bases and J by 6 bases, with 9 bases between the two germline ends.

The chain has TRBV6-5 and TRBJ1-1; D is perhaps TRBD1 (5 bases). The CDR3 is 16 residues long. The germline V gene encodes CDR1 MNHEY and CDR2 SVGAGI. V shed 2 bases and J shed 2 bases, with 15 bases lying between them. Written as DNA, the CDR3 is TGTGCCAGCAGTTACCTTCCAGGGTGGAGAAACACTGAAGCTTTCTTT. Translated, it gives CASSYLPGWRNTEAFF.

The chain combines TRBV18 with TRBJ1-1; D gene uncertain. The V gene's germline CDR1 is KGHSH and CDR2 LQKENI. This CDR3 comprises 13 residues. V was clipped by 6 bases and J by 1 base, with 9 bases between them. This chain's CDR3 is CASSPRTNTEAFF. CDR3 bases: TGTGCCAGCTCCCCTAGAACGAACACTGAAGCTTTCTTT.

The CDR3 DNA is TGTGCCTGGAGTGACAGCGGAAACACCATATATTTT. Protein product: CAWSDSGNTIYF. The J gene is TRBJ1-3, the V gene TRBV30; D not resolved. The CDR3 runs to 12 residues. V was clipped by 1 base and J by 4 bases, with 5 bases between them. Germline V gene sequence: CDR1 GTSNPN, CDR2 SVGIG (reference sequence).

The rearrangement uses TRBV7-7 and TRBJ2-3, with 8 nucleotides matching TRBD1. The CDR3 extends over 14 amino acids. V was pared by 5 bases and J by 5 bases, with 6 bases of the junction left unmatched. Germline lookup yields CDR1 SSHAT and CDR2 FNYEAQ (reference sequence). The CDR3 region is CASSQTGAGDTQYF. Written as DNA, the CDR3 is TGTGCCAGCAGCCAGACAGGGGCCGGAGATACGCAGTATTTT.

The CDR3 loop reads CASRGPGAYNEQFF. In nucleotides, the CDR3 is TGTGCCAGCAGGGGACCCGGGGCCTACAATGAGCAGTTCTTC. The chain has TRBV2 and TRBJ2-1, with D tentatively TRBD1 or TRBD2 (5 bases each). CDR1 and CDR2 (germline): SNHLY, FYNNEI. The germline V and J ends were trimmed by 6 bases and 2 bases, with 11 bases remaining between them. The CDR3 totals 14 residues.

CDR3 nucleotides: TGCGCCAGCATCACAAGGGACAGGGTCCAGGAGACCCAGTACTTC. Its translation is CASITRDRVQETQYF. The chain employs TRBV5-1 and TRBJ2-5, with 9 bases identical to TRBD1. This CDR3 spans 15 amino acids. Germline V gene sequence: CDR1 SGHRS, CDR2 YFSETQ. V was clipped by 6 bases and J by 5 bases; unmatched bases: 11.

The chain has TRBV6-5 and TRBJ1-5; D perhaps matches TRBD1 (5 bases). The CDR3 loop spans 13 amino acids. The V and J ends lost 8 bases and 3 bases respectively, with 11 bases between them. Germline loops: CDR1 MNHEY, CDR2 SVGAGI. The CDR3: CASSRVNNQPQHF. The CDR3 DNA sequence: TGTGCCAGCTCCAGGGTTAACAATCAGCCCCAGCATTTT.

V gene TRBV3-1 (or the pseudogene TRBV3-2) combines with J gene TRBJ1-1; the D gene is possibly TRBD1 (6 bases). The V end lost 1 base, the J end lost 4 bases, and 13 bases lay between the germline ends. Germline CDR1 and CDR2: LGHDT and YNNKEL (reference sequence). The CDR3 spans 15 residues. This CDR3 is CASSQVRGRGTEAFF. The CDR3, as DNA: TGTGCCAGCAGCCAAGTAAGGGGGAGGGGCACTGAAGCTTTCTTT.

The chain uses TRBV5-6 and TRBJ1-2; D remains ambiguous. Germline CDR1 SGHDT, CDR2 YYEEEE. The V end was cut by 3 bases, the J end by 3 bases, with 15 bases between. The CDR3 runs 15 residues. The CDR3 region has the DNA TGTGCCAGCAGCTCTCTAAGGGTCGGGGACTATGGCTACACCTTC. Its protein is CASSSLRVGDYGYTF.

In this sample, this clone turned up once. The V and J genes are TRBV6-5 and TRBJ1-6, with 7 positions matching TRBD1. Germline V CDR1 and CDR2: MNHEY, SVGAGI. The CDR3 consists of 13 residues. The V segment lost 6 bases and the J segment 10 bases; nucleotides outside the gene matches: 6. CDR3: CASREGQTSPLHF. The CDR3 DNA is TGTGCCAGCAGGGAGGGACAGACATCACCCCTCCACTTT.

This clone was seen only once. The genes are TRBV9 and TRBJ1-3, with TRBD1 matching 8 bases. The CDR3 covers 16 residues. J was trimmed by 4 bases and V by 0 bases; bases with no gene match: 6. Germline CDR1 reads SGDLS; CDR2 reads YYNGEE. The CDR3 region has the DNA TGTGCCAGCAGCGTAGGACAGGGGTTGAAAGGAAACACCATATATTTT. It is translated as CASSVGQGLKGNTIYF.

The CDR3 loop reads CASSLRGQTNEQFF. CDR3 DNA: TGTGCCAGCAGCTTACGGGGACAGACCAATGAGCAGTTCTTC. The genes are TRBV6-6 and TRBJ2-1; 7 nucleotides agree with TRBD1. Trimming removed 6 bases from V and 6 bases from J; junction bases left unmatched: 8. The germline V gene encodes CDR1 MNHNY and CDR2 SVGAGI (reference sequence). This CDR3 spans 14 amino acids.

V gene TRBV12-3 or TRBV12-4 combines with J gene TRBJ1-5; D gene unclear. There are 12 residues in the CDR3. Trimming removed 5 bases at V and 5 bases at J, with 7 bases between. CDR3 bases: TGTGCCAGCAGTGGAGGGTATCAGCCCCAGCATTTT. Its protein product is CASSGGYQPQHF.

The CDR3 DNA is TGTGCCAGCAGTTACAGAGGGCAGGGAGTTGGTATAAACACCTTC. Protein sequence: CASSYRGQGVGINTF. This chain links TRBV6-6 with TRBJ1-2, with D possibly TRBD1 on 5 matching bases. The length of the CDR3 is 15 residues. Germline CDR1 reads MNHNY; CDR2 reads SVGAGI (reference sequence). V lost 2 bases and J 12 bases, leaving 22 bases between the germline ends.

The chain has TRBV7-3 and TRBJ2-7; 7 nucleotides align to TRBD2. With 2 bases clipped from V and 6 bases from J, the junction kept 13 bases outside the gene matches. The CDR3 contains 16 residues. Germline V gene sequence: CDR1 SGHTA, CDR2 FQGTGA. The CDR3 sequence is CASSLGLGLWGGEQYV. In DNA, the CDR3 is TGTGCCAGCAGCTTAGGTCTGGGACTATGGGGGGGCGAGCAGTACGTC.

The chain couples TRBV29-1 to TRBJ2-3, with D perhaps TRBD2 (6 bases). Trimming removed 7 bases at V and 5 bases at J, with 13 bases between. CDR1 SQVTM and CDR2 ANQGSEA come from the germline V gene. The CDR3 sequence is 12 residues long. The CDR3 loop reads CSGRLGKDTQYF. DNA for the CDR3: TGCAGCGGGCGACTAGGCAAAGATACGCAGTATTTT.

This chain connects TRBV5-1 to TRBJ2-1; 14 nucleotides align to TRBD2. The CDR3 has 17 residues. CDR1 and CDR2 (germline): SGHRS, YFSETQ. The ends lost 1 base at V and 7 bases at J; junction bases unmatched: 7. The chain's CDR3 is CASSLPLTSGGANEQFF. CDR3 DNA sequence: TGCGCCAGCAGCTTGCCCCTGACTAGCGGGGGGGCAAATGAGCAGTTCTTC.

The CDR3 loop is CASSEDRGKVNTEAFF. The CDR3 coding sequence is TGTGCCAGCAGTGAAGACAGGGGAAAGGTGAACACTGAAGCTTTCTTT. The chain carries TRBV6-1 and TRBJ1-1, with 7 positions matching TRBD1. The junction had 5 bases not matched to a gene; V was cut back by 1 base and J by 0 bases. The CDR3 has 16 amino acids. CDR1 is MNHNS and CDR2 is SASEGT in the germline V gene.

CDR3 sequence (DNA): TGTGCCAGCAGCATATTCGGGACAGGGGAGATCTATGGCTACACCTTC. The encoded protein is CASSIFGTGEIYGYTF. This chain links TRBV7-2 with TRBJ1-2; the match to TRBD1 covers 10 bases. The V gene end was trimmed by 5 bases and the J gene end by 4 bases; junction bases not matched to a gene: 10. Germline assignment: CDR1 SGHTA and CDR2 FQGNSA. The CDR3 is 16 residues long.

This clone was recorded only once. This chain joins TRBV7-2 and TRBJ2-3, with no clear D. The V gene's germline CDR1 is SGHTA and CDR2 FQGNSA. The CDR3 is made up of 15 amino acids. The germline V and J ends were trimmed by 3 bases and 4 bases, with 14 bases remaining between them. CDR3 loop: CASSFRTNGADTQYF. The DNA of the CDR3 is TGTGCCAGCAGCTTTCGGACGAACGGAGCAGATACGCAGTATTTT.

This sequence joins TRBV24-1 and TRBJ1-5; possibly TRBD1 for D (6 bases). Germline V gene lookup returns CDR1 KGHDR and CDR2 SFDVKD. V gave up 7 bases and J gave up 7 bases, with 16 bases separating them. The CDR3 extends over 14 amino acids. CDR3 in amino acids: CATSQGLGTQPQHF. Written as DNA, the CDR3 is TGTGCCACCAGCCAGGGGTTGGGTACGCAGCCCCAGCATTTT.

The V call is TRBV15, the J call TRBJ1-4, with D hard to call. The germline CDR1 and CDR2 sequences are LNHNV and YYDKDF (reference sequence). CDR3 length: 15 residues. V was clipped by 5 bases and J by 0 bases, with 10 bases between them. The CDR3 DNA reads as TGTGCCACCAGCCAAAGGCTATCAACTAATGAAAAACTGTTTTTT. Its translation: CATSQRLSTNEKLFF.